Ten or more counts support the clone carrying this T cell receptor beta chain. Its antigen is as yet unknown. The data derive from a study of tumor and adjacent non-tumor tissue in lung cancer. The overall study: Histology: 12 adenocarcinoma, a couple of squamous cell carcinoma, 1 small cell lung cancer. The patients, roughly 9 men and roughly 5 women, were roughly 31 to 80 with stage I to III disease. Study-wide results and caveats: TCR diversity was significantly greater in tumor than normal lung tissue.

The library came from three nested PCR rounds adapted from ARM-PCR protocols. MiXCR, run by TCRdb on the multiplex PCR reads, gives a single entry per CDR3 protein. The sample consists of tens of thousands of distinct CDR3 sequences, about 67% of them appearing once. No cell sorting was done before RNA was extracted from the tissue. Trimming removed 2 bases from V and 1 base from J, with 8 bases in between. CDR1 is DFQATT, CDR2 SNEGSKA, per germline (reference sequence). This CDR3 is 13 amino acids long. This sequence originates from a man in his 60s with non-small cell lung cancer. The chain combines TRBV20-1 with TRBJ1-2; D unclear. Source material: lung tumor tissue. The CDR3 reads CSARSQDNYGYTF. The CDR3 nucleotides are TGCAGTGCTAGATCCCAGGATAACTATGGCTACACCTTC.